This T cell receptor (beta chain) was sequenced during a study of T-cell memory formation after mild COVID-19. The V gene lost 3 bases and the J gene lost 5 bases, with 13 bases spanning the gap. The CDR3 has 14 amino acids. Per germline, CDR1 LGHDT and CDR2 YNNKEL (reference sequence). TCRdb reprocessed the 5' RACE reads via MiXCR and lists one record per CDR3 protein. The sample contains hundreds of thousands of distinct CDR3 sequences, over 15% of which appear only once. The sequence came from an adult woman who had mild COVID-19 (a few samples of this study predate the infection). Cell type and time point are not known. The V gene is TRBV3-1, the J gene TRBJ2-5; a possible D gene is TRBD2 (5 bases). The specimen sequenced was PBMCs or a T cell subset sorted from them (not recorded which). CDR3 protein: CASSHFEGVETQYF. CDR3 sequence (DNA): TGTGCCAGCAGCCATTTCGAGGGAGTGGAGACCCAGTACTTC.